A single sample is the source of the 12 T cell receptor beta chains below, sequenced in a study of cytomegalovirus exposure and HLA in healthy donors. In the PCR, 60 Vbeta and 13 Jbeta primers were used. Sequencing was performed with immunoSEQ multiplex PCR; in TCRdb, only in-frame clones are kept and a portion is missing. Its table records about 200,000 clones. Input material: PBMCs. Receptor source: a boy under 18 in good health and CMV-seronegative.

In the case of this clone: A junction end diverges from the germline sequence, so it may reflect a read error. The J gene is TRBJ1-6, the V gene TRBV7-9; 7 bases match TRBD1. Germline V gives CDR1 SEHNR, CDR2 FQNEAQ (reference sequence). This CDR3 spans 15 amino acids. The CDR3, as DNA: TGTGCCGGCAGCTTAGCGCAGGGGGGCAATTCACCCCTCCACTTT. Its protein is CAGSLAQGGNSPLHF.

This chain connects TRBV27 to TRBJ1-4; D is perhaps TRBD1 (6 bases). Trimming pared 6 bases from V and 8 bases from J, leaving 19 bases between. The CDR3 contains 15 residues. Germline CDR1 reads MNHEY; CDR2 reads SMNVEV (reference sequence). CDR3 loop: CASSATGSQGEKLFF. The CDR3 DNA follows: TGTGCCAGCAGCGCCACAGGGTCCCAAGGGGAAAAACTGTTTTTT.

This chain connects TRBV2 to TRBJ2-7, with 7 bases lining up with TRBD2. Germline values: CDR1 SNHLY, CDR2 FYNNEI. This CDR3 is built from 15 residues. Trimming took 1 base from V and 0 from J; bases not matched to a gene: 3. CDR3 DNA: TGTGCCAGCAGTGAAGGTAGCGGGCACTCCTACGAGCAGTACTTC. Translated, it gives CASSEGSGHSYEQYF.

V and J are TRBV6-1 and TRBJ2-6; 8 positions agree with TRBD2. V was clipped by 6 bases and J by 2 bases; unmatched bases: 0. CDR3 length equals 14 residues. Germline CDR1 reads MNHNS; CDR2 reads SASEGT. The CDR3 protein is CASSGGAGANVLTF. The CDR3 DNA reads as TGTGCCAGCAGCGGGGGGGCTGGGGCCAACGTCCTGACTTTC.

The CDR3 region is CASSFPGRGLAYEQYF. CDR3 nucleotide sequence: TGTGCCAGCAGCTTCCCGGGGCGAGGACTAGCGTACGAGCAGTACTTC. V gene TRBV7-9 combines with J gene TRBJ2-7; TRBD2 agrees at 9 bases. The CDR3 length is 16 residues. Germline V gene data show CDR1 as SEHNR and CDR2 as FQNEAQ (reference sequence). Trimming cost V 3 bases and J 4 bases; bases outside gene matches: 10.

The chain uses TRBV7-9 and TRBJ1-5, with 8 bases lining up with TRBD1. Germline CDR1 and CDR2: SEHNR and FQNEAQ (reference sequence). The junction had 12 bases not matched to a gene; V was cut back by 3 bases and J by 5 bases. The CDR3 loop spans 17 amino acids. CDR3 in amino acids: CASSFEPGQGLYQPQHF. DNA for the CDR3: TGTGCCAGCAGCTTCGAGCCCGGACAGGGCTTGTATCAGCCCCAGCATTTT.

The chain couples TRBV27 to TRBJ2-2; 8 bases agree with TRBD1. The CDR3 is 16 residues long. The germline V gene encodes CDR1 MNHEY and CDR2 SMNVEV (reference sequence). V lost 5 bases, J lost 5 bases, and 10 bases stayed unmatched. The CDR3 reads CASSQTPGTGTGELFF. The DNA of the CDR3 is TGTGCCAGCAGTCAAACTCCCGGGACAGGTACCGGGGAGCTGTTTTTT.

CDR3 loop: CASSPGTDDYEQYF. In DNA form, the CDR3 reads TGTGCCAGCAGTCCCGGGACAGACGACTACGAGCAGTACTTC. The V and J genes are TRBV6-5 and TRBJ2-7, with 7 bases that match TRBD1. With 5 bases clipped from V and 3 bases from J, the junction kept 7 bases outside the gene matches. CDR3 length equals 14 residues. The V gene's germline CDR1 is MNHEY and CDR2 SVGAGI.

The chain links TRBV9 to TRBJ2-5, with a tentative D call TRBD1 (8 bases). V gave up 4 bases and J gave up 4 bases, with 17 bases separating them. Germline loops: CDR1 SGDLS, CDR2 YYNGEE. CDR3 size: 15 residues. The CDR3 loop reads CASSPVTGGGETQYF. As DNA, the CDR3 is TGTGCCAGCAGCCCCGTCACAGGGGGGGGAGAGACCCAGTACTTC. Filled out from reference TRBV9 and TRBJ2-5, the complete variable domain reads DSGVTQTPKHLITATGQRVTLRCSPRSGDLSVYWYQQSLDQGLQFLIQYYNGEERAKGNILERFSAQQFPDLHSELNLSSLELGDSALYFCASSPVTGGGETQYFGPGTRLLVL.

This chain links TRBV6-5 with TRBJ2-6, with a possible D match to TRBD2 (5 bases). The germline V gene encodes CDR1 MNHEY and CDR2 SVGAGI. The germline V and J ends were trimmed by 6 bases and 0 bases, with 9 bases remaining between them. The CDR3 is 15 amino acids. CDR3 amino acids: CASSRDVSGANVLTF. The CDR3 DNA reads as TGTGCCAGCAGCCGGGATGTCTCTGGGGCCAACGTCCTGACTTTC.

The chain couples TRBV7-9 to TRBJ2-2, with 8 positions matching TRBD2. Germline V gives CDR1 SEHNR, CDR2 FQNEAQ (reference sequence). With V trimmed by 5 bases and J by 7 bases, 9 bases remained unmatched. There are 15 residues in the CDR3. CDR3: CASSNTGGGIGELFF. CDR3 coding DNA: TGTGCCAGCAGCAATACTGGCGGGGGGATCGGGGAGCTGTTTTTT. The full variable domain, in which reference TRBV7-9 and TRBJ2-2 provide the parts outside the CDR3, is DTGVSQNPRHKITKRGQNVTFRCDPISEHNRLYWYRQTLGQGPEFLTYFQNEAQLEKSRLLSDRFSAERPKGSFSTLEIQRTEQGDSAMYLCASSNTGGGIGELFFGEGSRLTVL.

The CDR3 bases are TGTGCCAGCAGTGAATCCTTCACAGGAATGGATGGCTACACCTTC. It is translated as CASSESFTGMDGYTF. This rearrangement joins TRBV6-1 to TRBJ1-2; maybe TRBD1 (5 bases). CDR3 length: 15 amino acids. The V gene's germline CDR1 is MNHNS and CDR2 SASEGT. The V and J ends lost 2 bases and 6 bases respectively, with 16 bases between them.